Presented here are 31 T cell receptor beta chains from one specimen sequenced in a study of cytomegalovirus exposure and HLA in healthy donors. PCR involved 60 Vbeta and 13 Jbeta primers. Assay used: immunoSEQ multiplex PCR; TCRdb lists only in-frame clones, some missing. The table lists around 120,000 clones, about 80% of them singletons. Sequencing input: PBMCs. These receptors all come from a woman in her thirties or forties in good health and CMV-seropositive.

For the CDR3, the DNA is TGCGCCAGCAGCGGGGACAGCTATGGCTACACCTTC. Translation: CASSGDSYGYTF. This rearrangement joins TRBV5-1 to TRBJ1-2; 7 bases align to TRBD1. This CDR3 is 12 amino acids long. CDR1 SGHRS and CDR2 YFSETQ come from the germline V gene. With V trimmed by 4 bases and J by 4 bases, 1 base remained unmatched.

The V call is TRBV6-5, the J call TRBJ1-2, with D tentatively TRBD1 (6 bases). In germline, CDR1 is MNHEY, CDR2 SVGAGI. The CDR3 extends over 13 amino acids. V was trimmed by 6 bases and J by 5 bases, leaving 13 bases between them. The CDR3 reads CASSRTGMYGYTF. The CDR3 coding sequence is TGTGCCAGCAGCAGAACAGGGATGTATGGCTACACCTTC.

This clone showed up just once. This rearrangement joins TRBV11-2 to TRBJ2-5, with D perhaps matching TRBD2 (6 bases). In germline, CDR1 is SGHAT, CDR2 FQNNGV. The CDR3 covers 13 residues. V gave up 5 bases and J gave up 7 bases, with 14 bases separating them. The CDR3 region has the DNA TGTGCCAGCAGCGTACGACTAGAGGGGACCCAGTACTTC. It encodes CASSVRLEGTQYF.

This chain links TRBV7-2 with TRBJ1-5, with TRBD1 identical over 8 bases. After removal of 5 bases from V and 0 bases from J, the junction contained 6 bases not matched to a gene. The CDR3 has 16 residues. Germline CDR1 and CDR2: SGHTA and FQGNSA. In DNA form, the CDR3 reads TGTGCCAGCAGCCGAGACAGGGGTTATAGCAATCAGCCCCAGCATTTT. It specifies CASSRDRGYSNQPQHF.

V gene TRBV11-2 combines with J gene TRBJ2-7, with 10 bases identical to TRBD1. Germline V lookup: CDR1 SGHAT, CDR2 FQNNGV. CDR3 length: 16 residues. The V and J ends lost 1 base and 6 bases, in that order; junction bases with no gene match: 9. CDR3: CASSLGLRQGAGEQYF. The CDR3 DNA reads TGTGCCAGCAGCTTAGGCCTAAGACAGGGGGCGGGCGAGCAGTACTTC.

This CDR3 reads CASSPAYTLAGNYNEQFF. CDR3 DNA: TGTGCCAGCAGCCCTGCTTATACTTTGGCGGGGAACTACAATGAGCAGTTCTTC. V and J are TRBV7-9 and TRBJ2-1; TRBD2 is a possible D gene (6 bases). Looked up from germline, CDR1 is SEHNR and CDR2 is FQNEAQ (reference sequence). V was cut by 5 bases and J by 3 bases, with 23 bases left in between. CDR3 length: 18 amino acids.

This clone appeared once. The chain combines TRBV11-2 with TRBJ2-2, with TRBD2 matching 8 bases. The CDR3 runs 16 residues. Looked up from germline, CDR1 is SGHAT and CDR2 is FQNNGV. Unmatched junction bases numbered 4, after V lost 1 base and J lost 3 bases. CDR3 in amino acids: CASSLGASGYTGELFF. The CDR3, as DNA: TGTGCCAGCAGCTTAGGGGCTAGCGGGTACACCGGGGAGCTGTTTTTT.

Here the CDR3 reads CASSYTSGSPGETQYF. CDR3 DNA: TGTGCCAGCAGCTATACTAGCGGATCACCCGGGGAGACCCAGTACTTC. This chain uses TRBV7-9 with TRBJ2-5, with TRBD2 matching 8 bases. This CDR3 is 16 amino acids long. After removal of 4 bases from V and 5 bases from J, the junction contained 12 bases not matched to a gene. CDR1 SEHNR and CDR2 FQNEAQ come from the germline V gene (reference sequence).

This clone is categorized as medium-sized (0.01 to 0.1%). The V and J genes are TRBV5-6 and TRBJ2-1; 9 bases fit TRBD2. CDR1 is SGHDT, CDR2 YYEEEE, per germline. The CDR3 has 17 residues. J gave up 2 bases and V 0 bases, and 6 bases lay outside the gene matches. CDR3 sequence: CASSLEGSGRAYNEQFF. The CDR3 DNA reads as TGTGCCAGCAGCTTGGAGGGTAGCGGGAGAGCCTACAATGAGCAGTTCTTC.

The chain employs TRBV6-5 and TRBJ2-7, with D hard to call. V was pared by 5 bases and J by 4 bases, with 6 bases between. From germline, CDR1 is MNHEY and CDR2 SVGAGI. The CDR3 spans 11 residues. The CDR3 protein is CASSTGYEQYF. The CDR3 DNA follows: TGTGCCAGCAGTACCGGTTACGAGCAGTACTTC.

The V call is TRBV6-1, the J call TRBJ1-5; D is unclear. The V end lost 1 base, the J end lost 9 bases, and 10 bases lay between the germline ends. Germline V gene sequence: CDR1 MNHNS, CDR2 SASEGT. CDR3 length: 13 amino acids. The CDR3 bases are TGTGCCAGCAGTGAAGGGTTGAGTCGGCCCCAGCATTTT. Residues: CASSEGLSRPQHF.

This clone showed up just once. The chain carries TRBV11-1 and TRBJ2-3, with 11 bases aligning to TRBD2. This CDR3 is built from 18 residues. The germline V gene encodes CDR1 SGHAT and CDR2 FQDESV (reference sequence). V shed 5 bases and J 2 bases; nucleotides not matched to a gene: 12. In nucleotides, the CDR3 is TGTGCCAGCAGCCCGTTGTATGAGACTAGCGGGAACACAGATACGCAGTATTTT. Translating it yields CASSPLYETSGNTDTQYF.

The rearrangement uses TRBV7-2 and TRBJ2-7; TRBD2 might be the D (7 bases). Germline-derived CDR1 and CDR2 are SGHTA and FQGNSA. CDR3 size: 15 residues. Between the trimmed V and J ends, which lost 1 base and 5 bases, there was a span of 15 bases. The CDR3 coding sequence is TGTGCCAGCAGCTTAGGGGGGGGCCGGTCCAACGAGCAGTACTTC. Amino acid sequence: CASSLGGGRSNEQYF.

This clone was seen a single time. V gene TRBV5-6 combines with J gene TRBJ2-7, with TRBD1 matching over 8 bases. Germline V gene data show CDR1 as SGHDT and CDR2 as YYEEEE. CDR3 length: 15 residues. V lost 6 bases to trimming and J lost 2 bases; unmatched junction nucleotides: 10. The CDR3 spells CASTPRGPSTYEQYF. CDR3 nucleotides: TGTGCCAGCACCCCCAGGGGGCCCTCCACCTACGAGCAGTACTTC.

This sequence joins TRBV7-8 and TRBJ2-5; 16 nucleotides agree with TRBD2. CDR3 length: 20 residues. Germline CDR1 reads SGHVS; CDR2 reads FQNEAQ. V trimming: 5 bases; J trimming: 3 bases; junction bases outside the gene matches: 15. CDR3 residues: CASSPEMGLAGGPIEETQYF. CDR3 nucleotides: TGTGCCAGCAGCCCCGAAATGGGACTAGCGGGAGGGCCAATAGAAGAGACCCAGTACTTC.

V usage is TRBV18 and J usage is TRBJ1-1, with D perhaps matching TRBD1 (5 bases). The V gene lost 1 base and the J gene lost 1 base, with 10 bases spanning the gap. The CDR3 length is 15 residues. The germline gives CDR1 KGHSH, CDR2 LQKENI. The CDR3 DNA is TGTGCCAGCTCACCACAAGGGCAGGGGAACACTGAAGCTTTCTTT. It translates to CASSPQGQGNTEAFF.

The chain recombines TRBV5-1 with TRBJ2-3; 12 nucleotides match TRBD2. The CDR3 length is 16 residues. Germline CDR1 and CDR2: SGHRS and YFSETQ. The V segment lost 4 bases and the J segment 3 bases; nucleotides outside the gene matches: 6. DNA for the CDR3: TGCGCCAGCAGCCTATCTAGCGGGGGGGCAACAGATACGCAGTATTTT. Translated: CASSLSSGGATDTQYF. Variable domain in full (rest from reference TRBV5-1 and TRBJ2-3): KAGVTQTPRYLIKTRGQQVTLSCSPISGHRSVSWYQQTPGQGLQFLFEYFSETQRNKGNFPGRFSGRQFSNSRSEMNVSTLELGDSALYLCASSLSSGGATDTQYFGPGTRLTVL.

This rearrangement joins TRBV6-4 to TRBJ1-2; D possibly corresponds to TRBD1 (6 bases). V lost 0 bases, J lost 6 bases, and 14 bases lay in between. Germline CDR1 and CDR2: MRHNA and SNTAGT. The CDR3 runs to 15 residues. The chain's CDR3 is CASSDSSGGRNGYTF. For the CDR3, the DNA is TGTGCCAGCAGTGACTCGAGCGGGGGGCGCAATGGCTACACCTTC.

J is TRBJ2-3 and V is TRBV29-1; D is ambiguous. Trimming removed 4 bases from V and 4 bases from J, with 9 bases in between. The V gene's germline CDR1 is SQVTM and CDR2 ANQGSEA. The CDR3 spans 12 residues. CDR3 in amino acids: CSVGPTSDTQYF. In DNA form, the CDR3 reads TGCAGCGTTGGCCCAACTTCAGATACGCAGTATTTT.

This chain links TRBV7-3 with TRBJ2-1; unclear D gene. The V end lost 2 bases, the J end lost 4 bases, and 9 bases lay between the germline ends. The germline CDR1 and CDR2 sequences are SGHTA and FQGTGA. The CDR3 runs 14 residues. DNA for the CDR3: TGTGCCAGCAGCTTATCCCCGAGGTACAATGAGCAGTTCTTC. This gives the protein CASSLSPRYNEQFF. The full variable domain, its missing parts supplied by reference TRBV7-3 and TRBJ2-1, is GAGVSQTPSNKVTEKGKYVELRCDPISGHTALYWYRQSLGQGPEFLIYFQGTGAADDSGLPNDRFFAVRPEGSVSTLKIQRTERGDSAVYLCASSLSPRYNEQFFGPGTRLTVL.

This rearrangement joins TRBV2 to TRBJ2-7; a possible D gene is TRBD2 (6 bases). The CDR3 loop spans 14 amino acids. V was trimmed by 2 bases and J by 3 bases, leaving 11 bases between them. The germline gives CDR1 SNHLY, CDR2 FYNNEI. This CDR3 is CASSERTEGYEQYF. The DNA for the CDR3 is TGTGCCAGCAGTGAACGGACGGAGGGCTACGAGCAGTACTTC. The whole variable domain, remainder taken from reference TRBV2 and TRBJ2-7, is EPEVTQTPSHQVTQMGQEVILRCVPISNHLYFYWYRQILGQKVEFLVSFYNNEISEKSEIFDDQFSVERPDGSNFTLKIRSTKLEDSAMYFCASSERTEGYEQYFGPGTRLTVT.

The genes are TRBV27 and TRBJ2-6; no definite D call. With 5 bases removed from V and 3 bases from J, the gap between germline ends came to 8 bases. The CDR3 runs to 14 residues. Germline V gives CDR1 MNHEY, CDR2 SMNVEV (reference sequence). As DNA, the CDR3 is TGTGCCAGCAGTCCCCGCGGTGGGGCCAACGTCCTGACTTTC. It translates to CASSPRGGANVLTF. The full variable domain, in which reference TRBV27 and TRBJ2-6 provide the parts outside the CDR3, is EAQVTQNPRYLITVTGKKLTVTCSQNMNHEYMSWYRQDPGLGLRQIYYSMNVEVTDKGDVPEGYKVSRKEKRNFPLILESPSPNQTSLYFCASSPRGGANVLTFGAGSRLTVL.

This sequence joins TRBV21-1 and TRBJ1-1; the tabulated D call, TRBD1, remains unverified against the DNA. TRBV21-1 is listed as a pseudogene. This CDR3 is built from 15 residues. CDR3 protein: CASSKENRKNTEAFF. In DNA form, the CDR3 reads TGTGCCAGCAGCAAAGAAAACAGAAAGAACACTGAAGCTTTCTTT.

The chain carries TRBV5-1 and TRBJ2-3; maybe TRBD2 (5 bases). Germline values: CDR1 SGHRS, CDR2 YFSETQ. The CDR3 length is 17 residues. V lost 0 bases to trimming and J lost 1 base, with 15 bases between them. CDR3 coding DNA: TGCGCCAGCAGCTTGGCCATCCGCGGGCCGGGCACAGATACGCAGTATTTT. Its translation is CASSLAIRGPGTDTQYF.

V is TRBV7-2 and J is TRBJ2-5; D is unresolved. Per the germline V gene, CDR1 is SGHTA and CDR2 is FQGNSA. The germline V and J ends were trimmed by 5 bases and 1 base, with 11 bases remaining between them. The CDR3 totals 14 residues. Here the CDR3 reads CASSELSSQETQYF. CDR3 in DNA: TGTGCCAGCAGCGAGCTTAGTTCCCAAGAGACCCAGTACTTC.

The genes are TRBV7-3 and TRBJ2-1, with D possibly TRBD1 on 7 matching bases. Trimming left V 2 bases short and J 7 bases short, with 15 bases between. Germline V lookup: CDR1 SGHTA, CDR2 FQGTGA. The CDR3 has 15 amino acids. The CDR3 DNA reads as TGTGCCAGCAGCTTACAGGGGGTGGAGGGGAATGAGCAGTTCTTC. This sequence encodes CASSLQGVEGNEQFF.

The chain has TRBV7-8 and TRBJ2-1; 7 bases map to TRBD2. CDR3 length: 13 amino acids. With 1 base clipped from V and 10 bases from J, the junction kept 4 bases outside the gene matches. Germline values: CDR1 SGHVS, CDR2 FQNEAQ. Here the CDR3 DNA reads TGTGCCAGCAGCTTAGTATTCGGGGGGGAGCAGTTCTTC. It codes for CASSLVFGGEQFF.

This sequence joins TRBV11-2 and TRBJ2-2; TRBD2 agrees at 9 bases. CDR1 is SGHAT and CDR2 is FQNNGV in the germline V gene. The CDR3 covers 16 residues. V lost 2 bases to trimming and J lost 6 bases; unmatched junction nucleotides: 7. The CDR3 loop is CASSLPGLAVSGELFF. The CDR3, as DNA: TGTGCCAGCAGCTTACCGGGACTAGCTGTATCCGGGGAGCTGTTTTTT.

The J gene is TRBJ2-2, the V gene TRBV30; the D is unclear. The CDR3 loop spans 12 amino acids. Germline loops: CDR1 GTSNPN, CDR2 SVGIG (reference sequence). Trimming pared 2 bases from V and 4 bases from J, leaving 5 bases between. The CDR3 sequence: CAWSRGTGELFF. CDR3 bases: TGTGCCTGGAGTCGAGGCACCGGGGAGCTGTTTTTT.

This clone was counted once. The chain uses TRBV9 and TRBJ2-5; 7 bases agree with TRBD1. The V and J ends lost 4 bases and 4 bases, in that order; junction bases with no gene match: 4. The CDR3 totals 13 residues. Germline CDR1 is SGDLS and CDR2 is YYNGEE. The CDR3 here is CASSIRDRETQYF. The CDR3 nucleotides are TGTGCCAGCAGCATACGGGACAGAGAGACCCAGTACTTC.

This chain joins TRBV5-4 and TRBJ2-3, with D possibly TRBD2 on 7 matching bases. Germline lookup yields CDR1 SGHNT and CDR2 YYREEE (reference sequence). The V end was cut by 3 bases, the J end by 1 base, with 12 bases between. The CDR3 totals 15 residues. The CDR3 loop is CASSSRGARTDTQYF. For the CDR3, the DNA is TGTGCCAGCAGCTCCCGGGGGGCACGCACAGATACGCAGTATTTT.